This TCR beta chain was identified in a study of blood T cells in healthy people across ages. General study points: Naive and antigen-experienced cells could not be conclusively compared, given unsorted PBMCs.

The CDR3 contains 15 residues. The V end lost 4 bases, the J end lost 1 base, and 15 bases lay between the germline ends. CDR1 and CDR2 (germline): SQVTM, ANQGSEA. Together with a sample-barcoded 5' primer, a J-beta primer mix was included in a second PCR lasting 7 to 11 cycles. The template-switch adaptor was a 5' adaptor with 12 random nucleotides. It tagged each cDNA molecule. TCRdb reanalysed the 5' RACE reads using MiXCR and keeps one entry per CDR3 protein. Of fewer than 1.5 million distinct CDR3 sequences listed, 42% are singletons. About this clonotype: Its cognate antigen is unknown.

Peripheral blood from each donor was collected in a volume of roughly 9.2 milliliters. The material sequenced was blood. The rearrangement links TRBV29-1 to TRBJ2-3; D not certain. The clonotype was recovered from a woman between 18 and 29 years old in good health. DNA of the CDR3: TGCAGCGTTGTGCGTGGCGCGAGCCGCACAGATACGCAGTATTTT. Amino acid sequence: CSVVRGASRTDTQYF.